A single sample gave rise to the 8 T cell receptor beta chains below, sequenced in a study of T cells expressing NK-cell markers (TCRdb year 2020). The protocol used for the library was 5' RACE. This sample was sequenced with an Illumina HiSeq 2000. Following reprocessing of the reads by TCRdb, the data hold one row per CDR3 protein sequence and no DNA is available. The sample has about 550,000 distinct CDR3 sequences on record. The ten largest clones add up to approximately 3.6% of the sample. What was sequenced was blood T cells: a sorted CD56 or NKG2C T cell subset, CD4+ or CD8+ T cells, or bulk PBMC T cells (not recorded which). The receptors originated from a man between 18 and 35 years old in good health. Donor details come from another sample of the same person, matched by shared clones.

The chain has TRBV11-2 and TRBJ1-1; the TCRdb call, TRBD1, lacks DNA for checking. Germline CDR1 reads SGHAT; CDR2 reads FQNNGV. The CDR3 extends over 14 amino acids. This CDR3 is CASSPRTRVGEAFF.

J is TRBJ2-1 and V is TRBV20-1; the TRBD1 assignment by TCRdb is unverifiable without DNA. Germline-derived CDR1 and CDR2 are DFQATT and SNEGSKA (reference sequence). CDR3 size: 15 residues. The CDR3 region is CSAIRDIHSYNEQFF.

The rearrangement uses TRBV9 and TRBJ1-2; absent DNA, TCRdb's TRBD1 call cannot be checked. Germline loops: CDR1 SGDLS, CDR2 YYNGEE. The CDR3 covers 14 residues. The CDR3 sequence is CASSATGGENGYTF.

The rearrangement links TRBV9 to TRBJ2-3; TCRdb's assignment of TRBD2 cannot be checked, as there is no DNA. This CDR3 comprises 17 residues. Germline lookup yields CDR1 SGDLS and CDR2 YYNGEE. CDR3 amino acids: CASSPVFNSGYTDTQYF.

This chain connects TRBV9 to TRBJ2-5; the TRBD1 assignment by TCRdb is unverifiable without DNA. CDR1 SGDLS and CDR2 YYNGEE come from the germline V gene. The CDR3 covers 15 residues. The chain's CDR3 is CASSAGQGARETQYF.

The CDR3 spells CASSFRREGRNEQFF. V usage is TRBV12-3 or TRBV12-4 and J usage is TRBJ2-1; TCRdb names TRBD2, which stays unverified in the absence of DNA. This CDR3 has 15 residues.

The genes are TRBV24-1 and TRBJ2-2; TCRdb's D call, TRBD2, is unchecked because there is no DNA. The CDR3 is 15 amino acids. Germline V gene lookup returns CDR1 KGHDR and CDR2 SFDVKD. The CDR3 loop is CATSGLAGVPGELFF.

The chain carries TRBV5-6 and TRBJ2-1; TCRdb's D call, TRBD1, is unchecked because there is no DNA. Germline V gives CDR1 SGHDT, CDR2 YYEEEE. The CDR3 is 15 residues long. The CDR3 here is CASSTTGTDYNEQFF.